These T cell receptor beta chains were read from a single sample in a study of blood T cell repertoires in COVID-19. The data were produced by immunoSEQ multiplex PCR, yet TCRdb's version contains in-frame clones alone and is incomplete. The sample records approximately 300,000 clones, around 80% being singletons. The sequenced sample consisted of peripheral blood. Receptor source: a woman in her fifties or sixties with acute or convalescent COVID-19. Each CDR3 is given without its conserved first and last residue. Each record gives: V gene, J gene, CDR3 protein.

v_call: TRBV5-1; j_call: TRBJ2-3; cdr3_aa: ASSLGLAGGSTDTQY
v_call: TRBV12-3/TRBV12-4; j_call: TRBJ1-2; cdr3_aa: ASSPGLFYGYT
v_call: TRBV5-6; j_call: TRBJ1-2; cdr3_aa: ASSPDRNGYT
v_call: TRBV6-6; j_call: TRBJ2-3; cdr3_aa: ASSYLAGGSDTQY
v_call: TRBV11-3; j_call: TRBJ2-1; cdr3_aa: ASSPTQANEQF
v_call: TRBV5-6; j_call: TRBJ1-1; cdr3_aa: ASRSQGRAF
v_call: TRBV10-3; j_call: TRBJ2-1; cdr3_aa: AISQDRGQVEQF
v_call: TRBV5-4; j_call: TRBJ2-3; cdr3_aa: ASSSAGVSETQY
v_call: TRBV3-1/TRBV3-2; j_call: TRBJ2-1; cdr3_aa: ASSQELAWGEQF
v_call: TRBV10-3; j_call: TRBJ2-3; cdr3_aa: ASSATSGGGDTQY
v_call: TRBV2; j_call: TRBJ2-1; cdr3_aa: ASRRTSGGFEQF
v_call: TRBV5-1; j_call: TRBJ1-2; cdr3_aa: ASSDPRRGSYGYT
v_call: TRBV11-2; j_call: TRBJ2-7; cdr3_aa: ASSGGQFLSYEQY
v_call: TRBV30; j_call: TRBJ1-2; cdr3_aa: AWRPTHGYT
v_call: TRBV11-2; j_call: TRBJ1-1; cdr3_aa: ASSLDGVHTEAF
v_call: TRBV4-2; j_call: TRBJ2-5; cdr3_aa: ASSQGTGARETQY
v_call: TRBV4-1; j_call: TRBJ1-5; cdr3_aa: ASSQGDRRNSNQPQH
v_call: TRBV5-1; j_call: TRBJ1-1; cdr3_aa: ASSRVGTANTEAF
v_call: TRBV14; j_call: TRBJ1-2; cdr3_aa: ASSRTASYGYT
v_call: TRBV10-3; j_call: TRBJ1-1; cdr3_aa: AITKSGGTEAF
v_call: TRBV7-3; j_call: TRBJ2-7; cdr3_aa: ASSPRGDREQY
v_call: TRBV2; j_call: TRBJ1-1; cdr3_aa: ASSGQGRTEAF
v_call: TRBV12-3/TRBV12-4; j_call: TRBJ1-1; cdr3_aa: ASTLNRGGEAF
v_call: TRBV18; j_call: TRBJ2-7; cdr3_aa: ASSYGTGNEQY
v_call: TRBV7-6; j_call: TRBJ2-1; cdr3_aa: ASSQTSDSEQF
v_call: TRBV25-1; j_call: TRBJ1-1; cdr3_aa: ASMGQQNTEAF